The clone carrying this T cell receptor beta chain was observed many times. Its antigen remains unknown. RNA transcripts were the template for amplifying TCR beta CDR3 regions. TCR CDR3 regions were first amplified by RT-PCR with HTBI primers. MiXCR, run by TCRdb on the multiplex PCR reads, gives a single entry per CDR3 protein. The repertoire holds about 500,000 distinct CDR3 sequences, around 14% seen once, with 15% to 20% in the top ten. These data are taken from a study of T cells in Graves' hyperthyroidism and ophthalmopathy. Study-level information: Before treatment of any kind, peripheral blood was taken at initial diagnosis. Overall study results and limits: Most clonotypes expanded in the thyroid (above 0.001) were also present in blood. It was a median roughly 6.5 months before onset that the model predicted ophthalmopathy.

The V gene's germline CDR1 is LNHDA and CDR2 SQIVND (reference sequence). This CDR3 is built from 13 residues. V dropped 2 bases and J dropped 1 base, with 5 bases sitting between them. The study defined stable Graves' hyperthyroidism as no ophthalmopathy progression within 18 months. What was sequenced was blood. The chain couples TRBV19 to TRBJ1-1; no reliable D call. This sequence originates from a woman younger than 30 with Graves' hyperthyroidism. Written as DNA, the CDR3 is TGTGCCAGTAGTATAAGAGGGAACACTGAAGCTTTCTTT. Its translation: CASSIRGNTEAFF. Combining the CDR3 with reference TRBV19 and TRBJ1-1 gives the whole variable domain DGGITQSPKYLFRKEGQNVTLSCEQNLNHDAMYWYRQDPGQGLRLIYYSQIVNDFQKGDIAEGYSVSREKKESFPLTVTSAQKNPTAFYLCASSIRGNTEAFFGQGTRLTVV.